Here is one T cell receptor beta chain with its context. Its antigen is not known. The data belong to a study of immune heterogeneity within non-small cell lung tumors. About the study: Of all tumors, 4 turned out to be squamous cell carcinomas, more than nine were non-squamous carcinomas and 1 was not otherwise specified. Study-level results: T-cell clonality in a given local region correlated moderately yet significantly with the local tumor mutational burden (R approximately 0.34).

It was a multiplex PCR that amplified TCR beta CDR3, with 32 V and 13 J primers. TCRdb reprocessed the multiplex PCR reads with MiXCR, giving one entry per CDR3 protein. The table records about 2,800 distinct CDR3 sequences, around 59% of them present only once. Germline V gives CDR1 SGHRS, CDR2 YFSETQ. The CDR3 totals 15 residues. Between the trimmed V and J ends, which lost 3 bases and 2 bases, there was a span of 15 bases. Samples each supplied 500 to 650 ng of bulk tumor genomic DNA as template. Biopsies that were spaced far apart were taken, several per primary tumor, during surgery. The study enrolled patients with untreated, newly diagnosed non-small cell lung cancer who underwent curative surgery.

What was sequenced was lung tumor tissue. This sequence originates from a man in his 60s with non-small cell lung cancer. The J gene is TRBJ2-7, the V gene TRBV5-1, with TRBD1 as a possible D gene (6 bases). DNA for the CDR3: TGCGCCAGCAGCTCGGACGGACAGATGACCTACGAGCAGTACTTC. It codes for CASSSDGQMTYEQYF.